A single sample gave rise to the 26 T cell receptor beta chains below, sequenced in a study of OX40 agonist ivuxolimab in advanced cancers. The assay was immunoSEQ multiplex PCR, and TCRdb's table has in-frame clones only and misses some. The sample carries about 66,000 clones, roughly 80% recorded once. This specimen was CD4+ or CD8+ T cells sorted from blood, taken in a trial of the OX40 agonist ivuxolimab. Every receptor here comes from an adult with an advanced solid tumor such as melanoma, head and neck, liver or kidney cancer.

The rearrangement links TRBV9 to TRBJ2-5, with 13 positions matching TRBD2. The length of the CDR3 is 16 residues. V was pared by 2 bases and J by 5 bases, with 6 bases of the junction left unmatched. Per the germline V gene, CDR1 is SGDLS and CDR2 is YYNGEE. The CDR3 loop is CASSVTSGGAWETQYF. The CDR3 region has the DNA TGTGCCAGCAGCGTTACTAGCGGGGGGGCCTGGGAGACCCAGTACTTC.

This sequence joins TRBV6-6 and TRBJ2-1; D is unresolved. This CDR3 has 13 residues. V was cut by 8 bases and J by 9 bases, with 17 bases left in between. The germline CDR1 and CDR2 sequences are MNHNY and SVGAGI (reference sequence). The CDR3 spells CASRTTVLGEQFF. In nucleotides, the CDR3 is TGTGCCAGCCGGACCACCGTCTTGGGTGAGCAGTTCTTC.

This rearrangement joins TRBV2 to TRBJ2-7; weak D call: TRBD1 (5 bases). This CDR3 region has 13 residues. Trimming took off 4 bases at V and 3 bases at J, with 10 bases between the two ends. CDR1 and CDR2 (germline): SNHLY, FYNNEI. The DNA of the CDR3 is TGTGCCAGCAGTGTGGGCAGGGACTACGAGCAGTACTTC. Its translation: CASSVGRDYEQYF. The full variable domain, rest sourced from reference TRBV2 and TRBJ2-7, is EPEVTQTPSHQVTQMGQEVILRCVPISNHLYFYWYRQILGQKVEFLVSFYNNEISEKSEIFDDQFSVERPDGSNFTLKIRSTKLEDSAMYFCASSVGRDYEQYFGPGTRLTVT.

The V and J genes are TRBV4-1 and TRBJ2-5, with D perhaps matching TRBD1 (6 bases). The CDR3 loop spans 15 amino acids. V was trimmed by 3 bases and J by 1 base, leaving 12 bases between them. In germline, CDR1 is MGHRA, CDR2 YSYEKL. The CDR3, as DNA: TGCGCCAGCAGCCACAGGACAGCTCCCCAAGAGACCCAGTACTTC. Protein product: CASSHRTAPQETQYF.

V gene TRBV6-6 combines with J gene TRBJ2-3; D gene ambiguous. The ends were cut back, 8 bases at V and 3 bases at J, with 6 bases in the middle. The CDR3 spans 11 residues. From germline, CDR1 is MNHNY and CDR2 SVGAGI (reference sequence). DNA for the CDR3: TGTGCCAGCGGGTCGACAGATACGCAGTATTTT. Translating it yields CASGSTDTQYF.

V gene TRBV18 combines with J gene TRBJ2-5; D gene ambiguous. The CDR3 covers 11 residues. Trimming removed 2 bases from V and 3 bases from J, with 1 base in between. The germline V gene encodes CDR1 KGHSH and CDR2 LQKENI. As DNA, the CDR3 is TGTGCCAGCTCACCAGAAGAGACCCAGTACTTC. It codes for CASSPEETQYF.

The genes are TRBV29-1 and TRBJ1-5; 9 bases are shared with TRBD1. Germline V gives CDR1 SQVTM, CDR2 ANQGSEA. The CDR3 has 14 residues. V shed 6 bases and J 1 base; nucleotides not matched to a gene: 4. This CDR3 is CSVRQGGSNQPQHF. In nucleotides, the CDR3 is TGCAGCGTGCGACAGGGGGGGAGCAATCAGCCCCAGCATTTT. Full variable domain (remainder filled in from reference TRBV29-1 and TRBJ1-5): SAVISQKPSRDICQRGTSLTIQCQVDSQVTMMFWYRQQPGQSLTLIATANQGSEATYESGFVIDKFPISRPNLTFSTLTVSNMSPEDSSIYLCSVRQGGSNQPQHFGDGTRLSIL.

This rearrangement joins TRBV18 to TRBJ2-7; D could derive from TRBD1 or TRBD2 (5 bases each). The V gene's germline CDR1 is KGHSH and CDR2 LQKENI. Trimming pared 3 bases from V and 4 bases from J, leaving 16 bases between. This CDR3 is built from 15 residues. CDR3 in DNA: TGTGCCAGCTCACCCGGGACGGGCTTCGGGTACGAGCAGTACTTC. This gives the protein CASSPGTGFGYEQYF.

This clone was found once. The chain employs TRBV5-6 and TRBJ1-1, with no clear D. Per the germline V gene, CDR1 is SGHDT and CDR2 is YYEEEE. Deletions cut 0 bases from V and 1 base from J, with 10 bases between. The CDR3 extends over 15 amino acids. CDR3 in DNA: TGTGCCAGCAGCTTGGTGATTCCAGGGAACACTGAAGCTTTCTTT. Encoded protein: CASSLVIPGNTEAFF.

Turning to this clone: Likely a read error: the CDR3 ends without its conserved phenylalanine or tryptophan. The DNA is omitted, as the CDR3 cannot be located on it reliably, and the CDR3 follows TCRdb's listing. CDR3 in amino acids: CASSARTGE. The V and J genes are TRBV27 and TRBJ2-6. The CDR3 numbers 9 amino acids, ends counted. Germline-derived CDR1 and CDR2 are MNHEY and SMNVEV (reference sequence).

CDR3 sequence (DNA): TGTGCCAGCAGTGGGTCCGGCTACGAGCAGTACGTC. Translated: CASSGSGYEQYV. This chain links TRBV2 with TRBJ2-7; D is undetermined. The germline V and J ends were trimmed by 4 bases and 3 bases, with 7 bases remaining between them. Germline values: CDR1 SNHLY, CDR2 FYNNEI. The CDR3 extends over 12 amino acids.

The gene calls are TRBV4-1 and TRBJ1-6; D is ambiguous. This CDR3 has 16 residues. V was shortened by 1 base and J by 8 bases, with 15 bases between the two germline ends. Germline CDR1 reads MGHRA; CDR2 reads YSYEKL. CDR3 nucleotide sequence: TGCGCCAGCAGCCAAGGTCTGAATCGAATGGATTCACCCCTCCACTTT. Its translation: CASSQGLNRMDSPLHF.

The CDR3 DNA is TGTGCCAGTAGATGGACAGGGGACTACGAGCAGTACTTC. This sequence encodes CASRWTGDYEQYF. The chain is built from TRBV6-1 and TRBJ2-7; TRBD1 matches at 9 bases. The V and J ends lost 9 bases and 3 bases, in that order; junction bases with no gene match: 6. CDR3 length: 13 amino acids. CDR1 and CDR2 from the germline V gene are MNHNS and SASEGT.

The DNA of the CDR3 is TGCGCCAGCAGGTCCGAGCAGTACGTC. Its protein is CASRSEQYV. This chain links TRBV10-1 with TRBJ2-7; D gene unclear. CDR3 size: 9 residues. The ends were cut back, 6 bases at V and 6 bases at J, with 3 bases in the middle. Per the germline V gene, CDR1 is WNHNN and CDR2 is SYGVQD (reference sequence).

V and J are TRBV7-9 and TRBJ1-1; D unresolved. Between the trimmed V and J ends, which lost 7 bases and 0 bases, there was a span of 12 bases. This CDR3 contains 14 residues. CDR1 and CDR2 (germline): SEHNR, FQNEAQ (reference sequence). The CDR3 here is CASIATNLNTEAFF. The CDR3, as DNA: TGTGCCAGCATCGCGACAAACCTGAACACTGAAGCTTTCTTT.

The chain employs TRBV5-4 and TRBJ2-2; D may be TRBD1 (6 bases). The CDR3 covers 15 residues. The V gene lost 1 base and the J gene lost 6 bases, with 13 bases spanning the gap. Germline CDR1 is SGHNT and CDR2 is YYREEE (reference sequence). CDR3 sequence: CASSLPGQSAGELFF. The CDR3 coding sequence is TGTGCCAGCAGCTTGCCAGGACAGTCCGCCGGGGAGCTGTTTTTT. Supplemented by reference TRBV5-4 and TRBJ2-2, the full variable domain reads ETGVTQSPTHLIKTRGQQVTLRCSSQSGHNTVSWYQQALGQGPQFIFQYYREEENGRGNFPPRFSGLQFPNYSSELNVNALELDDSALYLCASSLPGQSAGELFFGEGSRLTVL.

This chain links TRBV29-1 with TRBJ1-1, with unresolved D. CDR1 is SQVTM and CDR2 is ANQGSEA in the germline V gene. The CDR3 is made up of 13 amino acids. The V gene lost 4 bases and the J gene lost 0 bases, with 9 bases spanning the gap. The CDR3 DNA reads TGCAGCGTTGGGAAGGGCATGAACACTGAAGCTTTCTTT. Encoded protein: CSVGKGMNTEAFF.

The chain couples TRBV30 to TRBJ1-3; D gene ambiguous. Germline loops: CDR1 GTSNPN, CDR2 SVGIG (reference sequence). The CDR3 spans 12 residues. Trimming took 2 bases from V and 4 from J, leaving 6 bases between them. The CDR3 protein is CAWSTQGNTIYF. The CDR3 nucleotides are TGTGCCTGGAGTACACAGGGAAACACCATATATTTT.

This chain joins TRBV19 and TRBJ2-7; D is perhaps TRBD1 (5 bases). The V gene's germline CDR1 is LNHDA and CDR2 SQIVND (reference sequence). CDR3 size: 15 residues. V was cut by 4 bases and J by 5 bases, with 18 bases left in between. Here the CDR3 DNA reads TGTGCCAGTAGTAATACGGCAGGGTTGGTGCACGAGCAGTACTTC. Encoded protein: CASSNTAGLVHEQYF.

A single count supports this clone. The J gene is TRBJ1-5, the V gene TRBV6-5, with D hard to call. V lost 7 bases to trimming and J lost 3 bases, with 16 bases between them. This CDR3 contains 15 residues. From germline, CDR1 is MNHEY and CDR2 SVGAGI. For the CDR3, the DNA is TGTGCCAGCACACTTCGACCGCTGCTCAATCAGCCCCAGCATTTT. It specifies CASTLRPLLNQPQHF.

This chain links TRBV10-3 with TRBJ1-1; the D gene is possibly TRBD1 (5 bases). Germline V CDR1 and CDR2: ENHRY, SYGVKD. The V end was cut by 6 bases, the J end by 1 base, with 12 bases between. This CDR3 is built from 14 residues. In DNA form, the CDR3 reads TGTGCCATCAGGGACCGGGACGGGAACACTGAAGCTTTCTTT. Its protein is CAIRDRDGNTEAFF.

This clone was detected only a few times. The rearrangement links TRBV7-9 to TRBJ1-5; D is undetermined. V was clipped by 3 bases and J by 9 bases, with 9 bases between them. From germline, CDR1 is SEHNR and CDR2 FQNEAQ (reference sequence). The CDR3 loop spans 12 amino acids. The CDR3 coding sequence is TGTGCCAGCAGCTTGACCGCTTCGCCCCAGCATTTT. Its protein product is CASSLTASPQHF.

The genes are TRBV2 and TRBJ2-6, with 10 bases identical to TRBD2. This CDR3 is 17 amino acids long. Germline V CDR1 and CDR2: SNHLY, FYNNEI. V gave up 11 bases and J gave up 0 bases; unmatched junction bases: 10. The DNA for the CDR3 is TGTGCCGGAGCCCCTAGCGGGGGCCGCTCTGGGGCCAACGTCCTGACTTTC. Protein product: CAGAPSGGRSGANVLTF.

Only one count was recorded for this clone. This sequence joins TRBV28 and TRBJ2-2, with 8 bases lining up with TRBD1. The length of the CDR3 is 15 residues. The germline CDR1 and CDR2 sequences are MDHEN and SYDVKM. Trimming at V came to 7 bases and at J to 3 bases, leaving 7 bases not matched to a gene. As DNA, the CDR3 is TGTGCCAGCACTTCAGGGGGCGCGGACACCGGGGAGCTGTTTTTT. Its protein product is CASTSGGADTGELFF.

This chain uses TRBV7-6 with TRBJ2-1, with a possible D match to TRBD2 (6 bases). The ends were cut back, 7 bases at V and 5 bases at J, with 18 bases in the middle. Germline CDR1 is SGHVS and CDR2 is FNYEAQ. This CDR3 comprises 15 residues. CDR3 residues: CASTPVGLANNEQFF. The CDR3 nucleotides read TGTGCCAGCACCCCTGTGGGACTGGCTAACAATGAGCAGTTCTTC.

The gene calls are TRBV2 and TRBJ2-5; TRBD1 aligns across 9 bases. Germline V gives CDR1 SNHLY, CDR2 FYNNEI. This CDR3 comprises 13 residues. The trim removed 5 bases at V and 4 bases at J, leaving 2 bases unmatched. Written as DNA, the CDR3 is TGTGCCAGCAGTTTGGGACAGGGAGAGACCCAGTACTTC. Amino acids: CASSLGQGETQYF.